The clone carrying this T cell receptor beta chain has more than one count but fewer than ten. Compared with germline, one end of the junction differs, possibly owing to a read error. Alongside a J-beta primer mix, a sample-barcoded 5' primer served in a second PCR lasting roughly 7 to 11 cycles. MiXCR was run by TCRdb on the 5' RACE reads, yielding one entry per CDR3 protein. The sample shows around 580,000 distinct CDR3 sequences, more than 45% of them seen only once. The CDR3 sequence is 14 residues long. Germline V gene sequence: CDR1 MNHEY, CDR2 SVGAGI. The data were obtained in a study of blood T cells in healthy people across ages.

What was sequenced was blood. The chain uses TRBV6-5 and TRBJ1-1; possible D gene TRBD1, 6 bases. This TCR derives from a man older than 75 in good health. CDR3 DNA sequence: TGTGCCAGCAGTGACTCCGGACAGCGCACTGAAGCTTTCTTT. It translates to CASSDSGQRTEAFF.